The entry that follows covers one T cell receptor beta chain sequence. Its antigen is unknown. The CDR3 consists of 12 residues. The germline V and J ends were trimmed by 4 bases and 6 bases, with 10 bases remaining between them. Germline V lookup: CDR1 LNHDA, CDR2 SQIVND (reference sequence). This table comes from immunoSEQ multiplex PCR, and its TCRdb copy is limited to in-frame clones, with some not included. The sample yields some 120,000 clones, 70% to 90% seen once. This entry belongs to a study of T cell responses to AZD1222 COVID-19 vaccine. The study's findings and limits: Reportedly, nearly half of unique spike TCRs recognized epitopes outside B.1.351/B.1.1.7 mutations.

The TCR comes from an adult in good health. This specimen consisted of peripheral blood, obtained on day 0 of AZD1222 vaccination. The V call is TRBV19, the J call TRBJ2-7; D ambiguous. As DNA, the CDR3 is TGTGCCAGTAGTACCTGGGCGGCCGAGCAGTACTTC. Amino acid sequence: CASSTWAAEQYF.